This T cell receptor (beta chain) was recorded in a study of T cells in Graves' hyperthyroidism and ophthalmopathy. TCR beta CDR3 region amplification was performed from RNA transcripts. Primed by the HTBI set, a first-round RT-PCR was run on the TCR CDR3. TCRdb itself ran the multiplex PCR reads through MiXCR, one entry per CDR3 protein. The sample consists of 660,000 or so distinct CDR3 sequences, 20% of them appearing once. This clonotype was seen more than once but under ten times. The antigen is unknown. Overall study results and limits: Blood samples included most of the expanded thyroid clonotypes exceeding 0.001.

With 1 base removed from V and 4 bases from J, the gap between germline ends came to 19 bases. The germline V gene has CDR1 MNHNS and CDR2 SASEGT. The CDR3 consists of 17 residues. The V gene is TRBV6-1, the J gene TRBJ1-1, with D possibly TRBD1 on 6 matching bases. The receptor's source is a man aged 25-45 years with Graves' ophthalmopathy. The sequenced material came from blood. The CDR3 region has the DNA TGTGCCAGCAGTGAAGACTCCCTCGACAGGTCAATCACTGAAGCTTTCTTT. It codes for CASSEDSLDRSITEAFF.